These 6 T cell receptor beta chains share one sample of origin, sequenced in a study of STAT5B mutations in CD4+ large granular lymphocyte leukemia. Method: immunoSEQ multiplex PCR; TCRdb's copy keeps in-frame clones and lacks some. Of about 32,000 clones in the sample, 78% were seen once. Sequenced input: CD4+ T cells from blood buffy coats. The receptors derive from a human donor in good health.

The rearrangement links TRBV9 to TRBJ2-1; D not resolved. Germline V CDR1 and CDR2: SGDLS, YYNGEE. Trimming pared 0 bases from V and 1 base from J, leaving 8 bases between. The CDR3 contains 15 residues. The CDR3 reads CASSVAWESYNEQFF. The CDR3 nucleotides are TGTGCCAGCAGCGTAGCATGGGAATCCTACAATGAGCAGTTCTTC.

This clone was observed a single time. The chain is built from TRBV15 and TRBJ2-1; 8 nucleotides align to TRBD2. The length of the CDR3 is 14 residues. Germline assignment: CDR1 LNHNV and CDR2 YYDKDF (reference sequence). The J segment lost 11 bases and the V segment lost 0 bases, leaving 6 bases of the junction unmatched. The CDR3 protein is CATSRDPTGGKQFF. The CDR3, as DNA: TGTGCCACCAGCAGAGATCCGACGGGGGGGAAGCAGTTCTTC.

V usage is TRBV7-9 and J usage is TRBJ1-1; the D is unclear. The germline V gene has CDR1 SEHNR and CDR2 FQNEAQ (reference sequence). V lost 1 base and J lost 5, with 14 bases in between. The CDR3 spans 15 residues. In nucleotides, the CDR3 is TGTGCCAGCAGCTTAGGATCTGTGATGGGTACTGAAGCTTTCTTT. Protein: CASSLGSVMGTEAFF.

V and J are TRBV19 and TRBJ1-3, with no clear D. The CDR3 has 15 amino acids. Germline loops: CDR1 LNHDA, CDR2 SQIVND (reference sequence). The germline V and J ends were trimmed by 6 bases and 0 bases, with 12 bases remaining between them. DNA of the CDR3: TGTGCCAGTAGACTTGCCGTGGGCTCTGGAAACACCATATATTTT. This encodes CASRLAVGSGNTIYF.

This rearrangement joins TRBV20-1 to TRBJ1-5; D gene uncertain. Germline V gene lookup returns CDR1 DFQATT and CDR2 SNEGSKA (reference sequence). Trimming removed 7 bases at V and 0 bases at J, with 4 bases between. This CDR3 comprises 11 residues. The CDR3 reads CSVHSNQPQHF. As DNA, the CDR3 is TGCAGTGTACATAGCAATCAGCCCCAGCATTTT.

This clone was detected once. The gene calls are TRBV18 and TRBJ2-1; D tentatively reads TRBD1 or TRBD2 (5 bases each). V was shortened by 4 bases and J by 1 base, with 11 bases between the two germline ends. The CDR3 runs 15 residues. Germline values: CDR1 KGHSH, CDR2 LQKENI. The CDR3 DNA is TGTGCCAGCTCACAAGGGACGTTTTCCTACAATGAGCAGTTCTTC. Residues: CASSQGTFSYNEQFF.